The clone carrying this T cell receptor (beta chain) occurred once. Antigen specificity is unknown. Just one base apart from a much larger clone, this may be a read error. This sample was included in a study of tumor and adjacent non-tumor tissue in lung cancer. Study details: Histology: around 13 adenocarcinoma, a couple of squamous cell carcinoma, 1 small cell lung cancer. Study-level points and caveats: Normal lung showed higher cumulative top 100 clone frequency than tumor. Compared with tumor, normal lung showed significantly lower TCR diversity.

This sample's RNA came from whole unsorted tissue. TCRbeta libraries were built with three rounds of nested PCR, modified from ARM-PCR. One entry per CDR3 protein results from TCRdb running MiXCR on the multiplex PCR reads. The data show about 200,000 distinct CDR3 sequences, 70% to 75% seen once. The CDR3 spans 13 residues. In germline, CDR1 is SGHVS, CDR2 FQNEAQ. V gave up 7 bases and J gave up 6 bases; unmatched junction bases: 6. Sequencing input: lung tumor tissue. The rearrangement links TRBV7-8 to TRBJ2-1; 7 bases map to TRBD2. This receptor was obtained from a man in his sixties with non-small cell lung cancer. The CDR3 reads CASTFGLVNEQFF. The CDR3 DNA follows: TGTGCCAGCACCTTCGGACTAGTCAATGAGCAGTTCTTC.